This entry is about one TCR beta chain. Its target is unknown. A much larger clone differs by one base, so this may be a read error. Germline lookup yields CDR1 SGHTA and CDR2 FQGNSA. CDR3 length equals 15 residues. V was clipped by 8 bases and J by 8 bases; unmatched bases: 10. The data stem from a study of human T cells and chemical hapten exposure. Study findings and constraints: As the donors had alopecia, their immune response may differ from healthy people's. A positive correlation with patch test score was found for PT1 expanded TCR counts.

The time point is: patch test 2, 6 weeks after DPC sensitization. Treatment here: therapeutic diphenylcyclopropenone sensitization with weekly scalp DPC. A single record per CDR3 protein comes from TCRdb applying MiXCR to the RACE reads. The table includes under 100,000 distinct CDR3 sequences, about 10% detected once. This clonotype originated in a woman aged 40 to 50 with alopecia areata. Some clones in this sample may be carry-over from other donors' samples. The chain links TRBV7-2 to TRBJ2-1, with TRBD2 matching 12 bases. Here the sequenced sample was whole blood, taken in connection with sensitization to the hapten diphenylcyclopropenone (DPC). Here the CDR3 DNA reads TGTGCCAGCGGCACGACTAGCGGGAGTGGGTATGAGCAGTTCTTC. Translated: CASGTTSGSGYEQFF.